The clone carrying this TCR beta chain was seen more than once but under ten times. Produced via immunoSEQ multiplex PCR; TCRdb's table is partial and in-frame only. The sample consists of more than 85,000 clones, about 79% of them appearing once. The sample belongs to a study of blood T cell repertoires in COVID-19. Across the whole study: Acute-phase and convalescent COVID-19 samples originated in the United States, Italy and Spain. Sources were T cells, B-cell-depleted T cells, or PBMCs; the material itself was cDNA or gDNA.

CDR3 length: 17 amino acids. Germline-derived CDR1 and CDR2 are KGHSH and LQKENI. The V gene end was trimmed by 0 bases and the J gene end by 3 bases; junction bases not matched to a gene: 6. Sequenced sample: peripheral blood. This sequence was found in a woman of 80 years or more with active or convalescent COVID-19. The chain carries TRBV18 and TRBJ2-2; 8 bases align to TRBD1. CDR3 bases: TGTGCCAGCTCACCACCAGCACAGGGGGGATACACCGGGGAGCTGTTTTTT. Encoded protein: CASSPPAQGGYTGELFF.